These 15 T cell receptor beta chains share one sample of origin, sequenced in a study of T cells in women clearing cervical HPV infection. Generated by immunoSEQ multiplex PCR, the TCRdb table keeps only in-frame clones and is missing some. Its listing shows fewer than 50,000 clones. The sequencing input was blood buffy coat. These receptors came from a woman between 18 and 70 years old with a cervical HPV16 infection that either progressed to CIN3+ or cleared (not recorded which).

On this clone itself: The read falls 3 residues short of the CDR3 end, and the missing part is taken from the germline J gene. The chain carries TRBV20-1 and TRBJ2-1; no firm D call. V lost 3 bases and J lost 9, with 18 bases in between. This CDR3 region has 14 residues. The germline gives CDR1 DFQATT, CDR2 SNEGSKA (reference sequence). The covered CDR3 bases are TGCAGTGCTAGGGCCAGTCTGGCCTCAAGTGAG. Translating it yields CSARASLASSE. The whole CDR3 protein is CSARASLASSEQFF.

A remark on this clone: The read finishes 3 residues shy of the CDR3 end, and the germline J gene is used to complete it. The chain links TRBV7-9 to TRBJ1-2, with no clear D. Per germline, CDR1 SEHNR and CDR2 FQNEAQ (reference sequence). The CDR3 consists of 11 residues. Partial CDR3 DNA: TGTGCCAGCAGCCCCAGTTACGAC. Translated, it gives CASSPSYD. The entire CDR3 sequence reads CASSPSYDYTF.

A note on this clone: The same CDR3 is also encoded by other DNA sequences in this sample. The DNA read from the CDR3 is TGCGCCAGCAGCTCCGGACAGGGGAACTCACCC. Amino acid sequence: CASSSGQGNSP. The whole CDR3 sequence is CASSSGQGNSPLHF. This chain uses TRBV5-1 with TRBJ1-6; 9 bases fit TRBD1. The CDR3 extends 3 residues past the end of the read, so its final part is completed from the germline J gene. Germline assignment: CDR1 SGHRS and CDR2 YFSETQ. CDR3 length: 14 amino acids. V was pared by 3 bases and J by 10 bases, with 5 bases of the junction left unmatched.

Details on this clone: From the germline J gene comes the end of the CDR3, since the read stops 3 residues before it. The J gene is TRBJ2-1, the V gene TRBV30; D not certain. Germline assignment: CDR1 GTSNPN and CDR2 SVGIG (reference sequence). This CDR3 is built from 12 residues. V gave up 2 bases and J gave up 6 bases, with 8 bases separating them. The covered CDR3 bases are TGTGCCTGGAGTCTGAAACTCAATGAG. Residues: CAWSLKLNE. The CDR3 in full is CAWSLKLNEQFF. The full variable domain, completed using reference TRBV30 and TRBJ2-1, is SQTIHQWPATLVQPVGSPLSLECTVEGTSNPNLYWYRQAAGRGLQLLFYSVGIGQISSEVPQNLSASRPQDRQFILSSKKLLLSDSGFYLCAWSLKLNEQFFGPGTRLTVL.

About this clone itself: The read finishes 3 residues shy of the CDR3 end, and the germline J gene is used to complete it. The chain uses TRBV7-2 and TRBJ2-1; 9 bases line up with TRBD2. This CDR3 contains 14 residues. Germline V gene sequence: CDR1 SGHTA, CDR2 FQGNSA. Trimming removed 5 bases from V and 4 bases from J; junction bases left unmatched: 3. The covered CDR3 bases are TGTGCCAGCAGCGCGGGACTAGCTTACAATGAG. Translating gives CASSAGLAYNE. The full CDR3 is CASSAGLAYNEQFF.

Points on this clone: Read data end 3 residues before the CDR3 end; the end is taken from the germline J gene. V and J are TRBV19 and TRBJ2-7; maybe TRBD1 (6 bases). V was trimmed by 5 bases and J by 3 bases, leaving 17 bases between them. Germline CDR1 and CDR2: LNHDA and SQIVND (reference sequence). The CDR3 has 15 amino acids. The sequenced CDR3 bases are TGTGCCAGTAGTTCCTTAGGACAGTCCCACTACGAG. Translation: CASSSLGQSHYE. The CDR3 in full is CASSSLGQSHYEQYF.

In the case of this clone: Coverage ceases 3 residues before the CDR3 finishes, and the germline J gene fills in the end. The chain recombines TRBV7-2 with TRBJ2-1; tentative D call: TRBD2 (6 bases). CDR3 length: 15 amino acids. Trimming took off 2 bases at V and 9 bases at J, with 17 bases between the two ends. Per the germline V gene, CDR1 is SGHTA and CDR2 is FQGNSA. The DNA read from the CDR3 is TGTGCCAGCAGCTTAATGGCGGGGACGAGAAGTGAG. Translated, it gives CASSLMAGTRSE. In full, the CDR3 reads CASSLMAGTRSEQFF.

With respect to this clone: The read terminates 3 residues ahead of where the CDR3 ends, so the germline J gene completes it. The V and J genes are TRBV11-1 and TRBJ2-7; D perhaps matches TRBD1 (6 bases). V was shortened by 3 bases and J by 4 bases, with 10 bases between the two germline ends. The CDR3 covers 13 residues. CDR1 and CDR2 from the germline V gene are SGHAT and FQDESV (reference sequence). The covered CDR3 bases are TGTGCCAGCAGCTTCGTACAGGGTTACGAG. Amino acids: CASSFVQGYE. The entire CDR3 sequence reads CASSFVQGYEQYF.

CDR3 protein: CSATAGGRVNTQYF. The DNA read from the CDR3 is TGCAGTGCTACTGCGGGGGGGCGAGTGAATACG. This rearrangement joins TRBV20-1 to TRBJ2-3; 9 bases agree with TRBD2. The read ends 3 residues early relative to the CDR3; the germline J gene fills the gap. This CDR3 region has 14 residues. With V trimmed by 4 bases and J by 7 bases, 9 bases remained unmatched. The germline V gene has CDR1 DFQATT and CDR2 SNEGSKA (reference sequence).

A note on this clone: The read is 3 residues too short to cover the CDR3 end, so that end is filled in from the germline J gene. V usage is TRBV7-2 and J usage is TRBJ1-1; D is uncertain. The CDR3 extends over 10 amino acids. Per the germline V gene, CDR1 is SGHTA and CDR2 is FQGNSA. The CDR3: CASSRLEAFF. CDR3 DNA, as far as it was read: TGTGCCAGCAGCCGTCTGGAA.

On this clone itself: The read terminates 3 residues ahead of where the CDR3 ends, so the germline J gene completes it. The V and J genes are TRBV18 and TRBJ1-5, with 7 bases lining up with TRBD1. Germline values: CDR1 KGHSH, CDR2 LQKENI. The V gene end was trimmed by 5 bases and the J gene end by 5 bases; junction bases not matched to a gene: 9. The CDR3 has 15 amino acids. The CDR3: CASSIWTGIDQPQHF. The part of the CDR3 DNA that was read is TGTGCCAGCTCAATATGGACAGGCATAGATCAGCCC.

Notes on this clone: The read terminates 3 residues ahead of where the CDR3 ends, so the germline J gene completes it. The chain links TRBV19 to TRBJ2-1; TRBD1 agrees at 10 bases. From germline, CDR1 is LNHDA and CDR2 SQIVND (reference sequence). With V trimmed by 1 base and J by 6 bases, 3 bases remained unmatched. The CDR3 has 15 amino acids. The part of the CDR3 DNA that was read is TGTGCCAGTAGTATAGGGACAGGGGGTAGCAATGAG. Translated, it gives CASSIGTGGSNE. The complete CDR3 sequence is CASSIGTGGSNEQFF.

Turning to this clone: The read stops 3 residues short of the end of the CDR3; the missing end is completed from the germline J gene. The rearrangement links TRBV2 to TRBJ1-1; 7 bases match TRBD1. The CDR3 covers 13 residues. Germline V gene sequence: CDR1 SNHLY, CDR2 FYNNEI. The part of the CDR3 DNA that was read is TGTGCCAGCACAGGGGGAGACCAAGAGACC. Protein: CASTGGDQET. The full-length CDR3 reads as CASTGGDQETAFF.

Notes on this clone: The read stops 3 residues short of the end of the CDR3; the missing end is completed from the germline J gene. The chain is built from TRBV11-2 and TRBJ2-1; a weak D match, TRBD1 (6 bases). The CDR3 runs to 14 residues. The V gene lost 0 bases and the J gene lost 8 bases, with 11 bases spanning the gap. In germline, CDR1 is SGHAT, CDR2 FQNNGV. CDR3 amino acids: CASSLDSRGYEQFF. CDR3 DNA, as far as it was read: TGTGCCAGCAGCTTAGACTCCAGGGGCTATGAG. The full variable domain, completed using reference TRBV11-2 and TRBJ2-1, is EAGVAQSPRYKIIEKRQSVAFWCNPISGHATLYWYQQILGQGPKLLIQFQNNGVVDDSQLPKDRFSAERLKGVDSTLKIQPAKLEDSAVYLCASSLDSRGYEQFFGPGTRLTVL.

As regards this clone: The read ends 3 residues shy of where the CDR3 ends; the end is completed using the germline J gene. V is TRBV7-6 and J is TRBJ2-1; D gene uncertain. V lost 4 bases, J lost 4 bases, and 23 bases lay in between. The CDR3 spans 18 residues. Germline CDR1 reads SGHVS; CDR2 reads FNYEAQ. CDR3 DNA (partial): TGTGCCAGCAGCTCGGGTGACGACCTCTCCATTAGATACAATGAG. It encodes CASSSGDDLSIRYNE. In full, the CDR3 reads CASSSGDDLSIRYNEQFF.